Listed here are 5 T cell receptor beta chains from one sample, sequenced in a study of CD8 T cells in ankylosing spondylitis. TCRdb re-called the 5' RACE reads with MiXCR, one entry per CDR3 protein. The repertoire consists of around 250,000 distinct CDR3 sequences, with 18% occurring once and the leading ten covering around 32%. Source material: blood, either unsorted or a sorted T cell fraction (not recorded which). Source of these receptors: a male donor with ankylosing spondylitis or in good health (not recorded which).

The table lists this clonotype with many counts. This chain connects TRBV27 to TRBJ2-2; D is unclear. The CDR3 runs to 19 residues. In germline, CDR1 is MNHEY, CDR2 SMNVEV (reference sequence). V was clipped by 0 bases and J by 2 bases, with 19 bases between them. CDR3 sequence (DNA): TGTGCCAGCAGTTTATCGGTATTTAGGAGTTCCCTTAACACCGGGGAGCTGTTTTTT. As protein: CASSLSVFRSSLNTGELFF.

This clonotype was detected a few times. The rearrangement links TRBV4-1 to TRBJ1-2; 8 nucleotides align to TRBD1. V dropped 2 bases and J dropped 6; count of bases not matched to a gene: 11. The CDR3 extends over 16 amino acids. Per the germline V gene, CDR1 is MGHRA and CDR2 is YSYEKL. CDR3 in DNA: TGCGCCAGCAGCCAATCATACCCCCAGGGGGCAGATGGCTACACCTTC. Residues: CASSQSYPQGADGYTF.

This CDR3 reads CASSSGSTSAEQYF. DNA of the CDR3: TGTGCCAGCAGCTCCGGGTCTACCTCCGCCGAGCAGTACTTC. This chain links TRBV11-3 with TRBJ2-7; D is undetermined. CDR3 size: 14 residues. Germline V gene lookup returns CDR1 SGHNT and CDR2 YENEEA. The ends were cut back, 4 bases at V and 6 bases at J, with 16 bases in the middle.

V and J are TRBV12-3 or TRBV12-4 and TRBJ2-1; TRBD2 matches at 9 bases. V shed 3 bases and J 5 bases; nucleotides not matched to a gene: 2. The CDR3 loop spans 14 amino acids. The CDR3 DNA reads as TGTGCCAGCAGTTTTGGGACTAGCAACAATGAGCAGTTCTTC. Translated: CASSFGTSNNEQFF.

This clonotype occurred a few times. The chain has TRBV29-1 and TRBJ2-4; D gene uncertain. With 7 bases removed from V and 0 bases from J, the gap between germline ends came to 10 bases. CDR1 is SQVTM, CDR2 ANQGSEA, per germline. The CDR3 is 13 residues long. CDR3 loop: CSALEGAKNIQYF. CDR3 coding DNA: TGCAGCGCCCTTGAAGGAGCCAAAAACATTCAGTACTTC.